This T cell receptor beta chain was sequenced for a study of somatic mutations in cytotoxic T cells in rheumatoid arthritis. Turning to the study itself: Using a FACSAria II or Sony SH800, a portion of the V beta antibody-stained T-cell populations were flow-sorted at nearly 100% purity, and among those populations were V beta1+ cells that were then sequenced for TCRB.

Regarding this clone: Its antigen is still unknown.

Flow cytometry served to check the purity of CD4+ and CD8+ cells, which were isolated by positive magnetic bead selection. Whole-study results and caveats: In rheumatoid arthritis patients, unlike healthy controls, CD8+ clonality rose with age.

Only in-frame clones appear in the TCRdb table, and some are missing; sequencing was by immunoSEQ multiplex PCR. Found here are about 19,000 clones, about four fifths of them singletons; the top ten hold around 9.9%. The sequence was obtained from a man aged 18 to 30 with rheumatoid arthritis. The sequencing sample was made of CD8+ T cells sorted from blood.

The CDR3 DNA sequence: TGTGCCAGCTCACCCCCATGGGGGAATGAAAAACTGTTTTTT. The encoded protein is CASSPPWGNEKLFF. The gene calls are TRBV18 and TRBJ1-4; maybe TRBD1 (5 bases). CDR1 KGHSH and CDR2 LQKENI come from the germline V gene. The germline V and J ends were trimmed by 3 bases and 5 bases, with 10 bases remaining between them. This CDR3 has 14 residues.